The 31 T cell receptor beta chains listed next were all sequenced from one sample in a study of control samples from healthy donors and cancer patients. Some clones are missing from TCRdb's copy, which holds only in-frame ones; the method was immunoSEQ multiplex PCR. The sample carries 150,000 or so clones, 85% to 95% recorded once. Sequenced: blood. These receptors were collected from a man aged 35 to 55 in good health.

DNA for the CDR3: TGTGCCAGCAGTCGGGACGCAGGCTATGGCTACACCTTC. It specifies CASSRDAGYGYTF. The genes are TRBV6-5 and TRBJ1-2, with D possibly being TRBD1 (5 bases). The CDR3 consists of 13 residues. Germline V gene data show CDR1 as MNHEY and CDR2 as SVGAGI. Between the trimmed V and J ends, which lost 5 bases and 4 bases, there was a span of 11 bases.

V and J are TRBV19 and TRBJ1-5, with TRBD1 matching over 7 bases. The CDR3 covers 16 residues. The germline gives CDR1 LNHDA, CDR2 SQIVND (reference sequence). With V trimmed by 4 bases and J by 3 bases, 9 bases remained unmatched. For the CDR3, the DNA is TGTGCCAGTAGTAGGACAGGTTCCGACTACAATCAGCCCCAGCATTTT. This encodes CASSRTGSDYNQPQHF. Complete variable domain (other parts from reference TRBV19 and TRBJ1-5): DGGITQSPKYLFRKEGQNVTLSCEQNLNHDAMYWYRQDPGQGLRLIYYSQIVNDFQKGDIAEGYSVSREKKESFPLTVTSAQKNPTAFYLCASSRTGSDYNQPQHFGDGTRLSIL.

V and J are TRBV24-1 and TRBJ1-2; tentative D call: TRBD1 (6 bases). V lost 4 bases, J lost 4 bases, and 12 bases lay in between. CDR1 KGHDR and CDR2 SFDVKD come from the germline V gene. The CDR3 consists of 14 residues. The CDR3 here is CATSDWTDSYGYTF. CDR3 in DNA: TGTGCCACCAGTGACTGGACAGATTCCTATGGCTACACCTTC.

This rearrangement joins TRBV27 to TRBJ1-5, with D tentatively TRBD1 (6 bases). Trimming took 11 bases from V and 3 from J, leaving 14 bases between them. The germline gives CDR1 MNHEY, CDR2 SMNVEV (reference sequence). The CDR3 spans 13 residues. DNA of the CDR3: TGTGCCGGGACGACAGGAGACAATCAGCCCCAGCATTTT. Protein sequence: CAGTTGDNQPQHF.

The V call is TRBV27, the J call TRBJ1-5, with D possibly matching TRBD1 (6 bases). Trimming stripped 2 bases from V and 3 bases from J, with 17 bases between. Germline V gives CDR1 MNHEY, CDR2 SMNVEV (reference sequence). The CDR3 totals 17 residues. The CDR3 spells CASSLTAYRALNQPQHF. The DNA of the CDR3 is TGTGCCAGCAGTTTAACAGCCTACAGGGCCCTCAATCAGCCCCAGCATTTT.

The chain joins TRBV7-2 to TRBJ2-2; tentatively, D is TRBD1 (6 bases). The CDR3 runs 15 residues. The germline gives CDR1 SGHTA, CDR2 FQGNSA. V was cut by 1 base and J by 2 bases, with 8 bases left in between. The CDR3 coding sequence is TGTGCCAGCAGCTTAGGGACAGTAAACACCGGGGAGCTGTTTTTT. It yields the protein CASSLGTVNTGELFF.

This chain joins TRBV6-5 and TRBJ1-2, with 7 positions matching TRBD1. This CDR3 has 15 residues. From germline, CDR1 is MNHEY and CDR2 SVGAGI. V shed 9 bases and J 5 bases; nucleotides not matched to a gene: 15. CDR3 sequence reads: CARDRELSKRYGYTF. CDR3 sequence (DNA): TGTGCCAGAGACAGGGAGCTCTCTAAGAGATATGGCTACACCTTC.

The genes are TRBV7-6 and TRBJ2-1; 7 positions match TRBD1. CDR3 length: 12 residues. The germline CDR1 and CDR2 sequences are SGHVS and FNYEAQ. Trimming took 1 base from V and 10 from J; bases not matched to a gene: 1. CDR3 loop: CASSLEGAEQFF. Written as DNA, the CDR3 is TGTGCCAGCAGCTTAGAGGGGGCAGAGCAGTTCTTC.

In the case of this clone: This specimen includes other DNA sequences encoding the same CDR3. The gene calls are TRBV5-1 and TRBJ2-2; either TRBD1 or TRBD2 may supply D (6 bases each). CDR3 length: 17 amino acids. Germline CDR1 reads SGHRS; CDR2 reads YFSETQ. Trimming stripped 0 bases from V and 5 bases from J, with 17 bases between. The CDR3 region has the DNA TGCGCCAGCAGCTTGGCCGGAGGGGGGAGCGGAACCGGGGAGCTGTTTTTT. Protein: CASSLAGGGSGTGELFF.

The gene calls are TRBV6-5 and TRBJ1-1; TRBD1 might be the D (6 bases). Trimming pared 5 bases from V and 9 bases from J, leaving 22 bases between. The CDR3 is 15 amino acids. CDR1 is MNHEY and CDR2 is SVGAGI in the germline V gene. CDR3 coding DNA: TGTGCCAGCAGTCCCCCAGGGGTTCGGGCAGGGCAAGCTTTCTTT. The encoded protein is CASSPPGVRAGQAFF.

This clone was counted once. This chain links TRBV9 with TRBJ2-7, with TRBD2 as a possible D gene (6 bases). Germline V lookup: CDR1 SGDLS, CDR2 YYNGEE. V lost 4 bases, J lost 0 bases, and 11 bases lay in between. The CDR3 spans 14 residues. The CDR3 region is CASSLGGSSYEQYF. CDR3 in DNA: TGTGCCAGCAGCCTAGGAGGGAGCTCCTACGAGCAGTACTTC.

The chain carries TRBV30 and TRBJ2-3, with 11 bases identical to TRBD2. J gave up 5 bases and V 2 bases, and 15 bases lay outside the gene matches. CDR3 size: 18 residues. Germline assignment: CDR1 GTSNPN and CDR2 SVGIG (reference sequence). CDR3 in amino acids: CAWSSPHTSGGLGDTQYF. CDR3 sequence (DNA): TGTGCCTGGAGTAGCCCCCACACTAGCGGGGGTTTGGGAGATACGCAGTATTTT.

The gene calls are TRBV24-1 and TRBJ2-5; TRBD2 might be the D (7 bases). The germline V and J ends were trimmed by 5 bases and 4 bases, with 22 bases remaining between them. CDR3 length: 17 residues. Germline CDR1 KGHDR, CDR2 SFDVKD. The CDR3 here is CATSVGRGRGIIETQYF. CDR3 DNA: TGTGCCACCAGTGTGGGGAGGGGAAGGGGGATAATAGAGACCCAGTACTTC.

This clone was detected only once. The genes are TRBV5-4 and TRBJ1-2; no firm D call. With 0 bases removed from V and 6 bases from J, the gap between germline ends came to 6 bases. The germline CDR1 and CDR2 sequences are SGHNT and YYREEE (reference sequence). This CDR3 has 12 amino acids. DNA of the CDR3: TGTGCCAGCAGCTTGGGCGTGGATGGCTACACCTTC. Translating it yields CASSLGVDGYTF.

The chain recombines TRBV9 with TRBJ1-6; no reliable D call. This CDR3 contains 15 residues. Looked up from germline, CDR1 is SGDLS and CDR2 is YYNGEE. Trimming took off 3 bases at V and 0 bases at J, with 7 bases between the two ends. CDR3 region: CASSARSSYNSPLHF. The CDR3 coding sequence is TGTGCCAGCAGCGCAAGGAGCTCCTATAATTCACCCCTCCACTTT.

The chain employs TRBV2 and TRBJ2-1; 12 bases map to TRBD2. The germline V gene has CDR1 SNHLY and CDR2 FYNNEI. The CDR3 extends over 15 amino acids. The V segment lost 5 bases and the J segment 3 bases; nucleotides outside the gene matches: 2. CDR3 sequence (DNA): TGTGCCAGCAGTTCTAGCGGGGGGGACTACAATGAGCAGTTCTTC. Translated, it gives CASSSSGGDYNEQFF.

In this sample, this clone turned up once. V and J are TRBV2 and TRBJ2-1, with TRBD2 identical over 11 bases. This CDR3 has 17 residues. V lost 3 bases to trimming and J lost 8 bases; unmatched junction nucleotides: 12. CDR1 is SNHLY, CDR2 FYNNEI, per germline. The CDR3 here is CASSDVLASGGSDEQFF. The DNA of the CDR3 is TGTGCCAGCAGTGATGTACTCGCTAGCGGGGGGTCTGATGAGCAGTTCTTC.

Only one count was recorded for this clone. The V and J genes are TRBV5-4 and TRBJ2-1; D possibly corresponds to TRBD2 (6 bases). Trimming cost V 2 bases and J 7 bases, with 19 bases left between them. The CDR3 totals 16 residues. Per germline, CDR1 SGHNT and CDR2 YYREEE (reference sequence). The CDR3 sequence is CASSLKTGGAVNEQFF. CDR3 DNA sequence: TGTGCCAGCAGCTTAAAAACCGGCGGGGCCGTAAATGAGCAGTTCTTC.

The rearrangement uses TRBV5-1 and TRBJ2-7; possibly TRBD1 for D (5 bases). The CDR3 is 14 amino acids. Trimming shortened V by 1 base and J by 3 bases, and 11 bases separated the two germline ends. Germline lookup yields CDR1 SGHRS and CDR2 YFSETQ. CDR3 region: CASSLSQQGYEQYF. The DNA for the CDR3 is TGCGCCAGCAGCTTGTCTCAGCAGGGCTACGAGCAGTACTTC. Supplemented by reference TRBV5-1 and TRBJ2-7, the full variable domain reads KAGVTQTPRYLIKTRGQQVTLSCSPISGHRSVSWYQQTPGQGLQFLFEYFSETQRNKGNFPGRFSGRQFSNSRSEMNVSTLELGDSALYLCASSLSQQGYEQYFGPGTRLTVT.

The chain recombines TRBV27 with TRBJ1-1; no clear D gene. CDR3 size: 14 residues. Germline CDR1 MNHEY, CDR2 SMNVEV (reference sequence). The ends were cut back, 3 bases at V and 3 bases at J, with 11 bases in the middle. Here the CDR3 DNA reads TGTGCCAGCAGTTTTATGTACGGTGACACTGAAGCTTTCTTT. It codes for CASSFMYGDTEAFF.

This clone was seen once. The chain carries TRBV6-2 or TRBV6-3 and TRBJ2-2; D gene ambiguous. The CDR3 consists of 12 residues. V dropped 4 bases and J dropped 7 bases, with 7 bases sitting between them. Germline V gene sequence: CDR1 MNHEY, CDR2 SVGEGT. The CDR3 loop is CASSFIGGELFF. The CDR3 bases are TGTGCCAGCAGTTTCATAGGCGGGGAGCTGTTTTTT.

This clone appeared once. The V and J genes are TRBV28 and TRBJ1-5; TRBD1 matches 10 bases. From germline, CDR1 is MDHEN and CDR2 SYDVKM. Trimming took 5 bases from V and 2 from J; bases not matched to a gene: 6. The CDR3 contains 16 residues. This CDR3 is CASSPAGTGGNQPQHF. DNA for the CDR3: TGTGCCAGCAGTCCCGCCGGGACAGGGGGCAATCAGCCCCAGCATTTT.

V usage is TRBV12-5 and J usage is TRBJ1-4; TRBD1 matches at 9 bases. Per the germline V gene, CDR1 is LGHNT and CDR2 is FRNRAP. This CDR3 is built from 14 residues. Unmatched junction bases numbered 6, after V lost 6 bases and J lost 7 bases. CDR3 in amino acids: CASGTDRGAEKLFF. The CDR3 DNA sequence: TGTGCTAGTGGGACCGACAGGGGGGCTGAAAAACTGTTTTTT.

The chain couples TRBV28 to TRBJ1-1, with D unclear. This CDR3 contains 12 residues. Germline V gene data show CDR1 as MDHEN and CDR2 as SYDVKM. Trimming cost V 3 bases and J 9 bases, with 11 bases left between them. CDR3 DNA sequence: TGTGCCAGCAGTTTGGGCGAAGCCAAAGCTTTCTTT. Translation gives CASSLGEAKAFF.

This clone has just one count. The chain is built from TRBV5-1 and TRBJ1-3, with a weak D call TRBD1 (6 bases). With 5 bases removed from V and 0 bases from J, the gap between germline ends came to 9 bases. In germline, CDR1 is SGHRS, CDR2 YFSETQ. The CDR3 extends over 14 amino acids. CDR3 loop: CASRQGTSGNTIYF. Written as DNA, the CDR3 is TGCGCCAGCAGGCAGGGGACCTCTGGAAACACCATATATTTT.

By share, this clone ranks as medium-sized. The chain has TRBV2 and TRBJ1-1, with TRBD1 matching 7 bases. Germline CDR1 and CDR2: SNHLY and FYNNEI. CDR3 length: 14 amino acids. Germline trimming cut 10 bases from V and 1 base from J; bases unmatched to any gene: 9. The CDR3 loop reads CANQPGQTNTEAFF. DNA for the CDR3: TGTGCCAACCAACCGGGACAGACGAACACTGAAGCTTTCTTT.

The V and J genes are TRBV11-2 and TRBJ1-4; 8 nucleotides line up with TRBD1. Germline loops: CDR1 SGHAT, CDR2 FQNNGV. Trimming at V came to 3 bases and at J to 5 bases, leaving 2 bases not matched to a gene. This CDR3 region has 14 residues. CDR3 sequence: CASSLTGANEKLFF. The CDR3 DNA is TGTGCCAGCAGCTTGACAGGGGCGAATGAAAAACTGTTTTTT.

The CDR3 DNA follows: TGTGCCAGCAGTTACTCAGAGGCGGGGGGGTACAATGAGCAGTTCTTC. Its protein product is CASSYSEAGGYNEQFF. V is TRBV6-5 and J is TRBJ2-1, with 9 nucleotides matching TRBD2. The CDR3 is 16 amino acids. V lost 0 bases, J lost 4 bases, and 4 bases stayed unmatched. Germline V gene data show CDR1 as MNHEY and CDR2 as SVGAGI.

The chain links TRBV19 to TRBJ2-1; TRBD2 matches 7 bases. V lost 4 bases, J lost 0 bases, and 9 bases stayed unmatched. This CDR3 region has 17 residues. CDR1 and CDR2 (germline): LNHDA, SQIVND (reference sequence). The CDR3 DNA sequence: TGTGCCAGTAGTAAGGGCGGGGGAACAAGCTCCTACAATGAGCAGTTCTTC. Its translation: CASSKGGGTSSYNEQFF.

V gene TRBV5-6 combines with J gene TRBJ2-1; D call uncertain. The V end lost 2 bases, the J end lost 2 bases, and 11 bases lay between the germline ends. The CDR3 length is 15 residues. The germline CDR1 and CDR2 sequences are SGHDT and YYEEEE. CDR3 DNA sequence: TGTGCCAGCAGCTTCGGGCCTTCGGCCTACAATGAGCAGTTCTTC. Its protein is CASSFGPSAYNEQFF.

The gene calls are TRBV5-1 and TRBJ2-3; 8 nucleotides match TRBD2. V gave up 4 bases and J gave up 5 bases; unmatched junction bases: 6. Germline values: CDR1 SGHRS, CDR2 YFSETQ. CDR3 size: 14 residues. In DNA form, the CDR3 reads TGCGCCAGCAGCGAGAGCGGGGGAGTAGATACGCAGTATTTT. Its protein is CASSESGGVDTQYF.